This is a list of T cell receptor beta chains from one sample in a study of long-term antiretroviral therapy in people with HIV. Method: immunoSEQ multiplex PCR; TCRdb's copy keeps in-frame clones and lacks some. Seen here are approximately 27,000 clones, about 89% observed once, and the top ten hold roughly 4%. Here the sequenced sample was unsorted PBMCs, taken 3.1 years after starting antiretroviral therapy. The receptors shown here come from a man aged 18 to 30 with HIV. Both conserved end residues are part of each CDR3. D genes are given only for firm matches. Only some rows state a clone size, as once, few, many or a class for expanded clones.

NA TRBJ2-5 TRBV29-1 NA TGCAGCGTGAAGACAGGAGTCGGGACCCAGTACTTC CSVKTGVGTQYF
NA TRBJ1-2 TRBV7-9 once TGTGCCAGCAGCCAAAGTAACTATGGCTACACCTTC CASSQSNYGYTF
TRBD2 TRBJ2-5 TRBV4-2 once TGTGCCAGCAGCCGCCTTTCCTCGGGACTAGCGGAAGAGACCCAGTACTTC CASSRLSSGLAEETQYF
TRBD2 TRBJ2-3 TRBV7-9 NA TGTGCCAGCAGCGCCGGACTAGCGGGGGCCCTATTTAGCACAGATACGCAGTATTTT CASSAGLAGALFSTDTQYF
NA TRBJ2-3 TRBV4-3 NA TGCGCCAGCAGCCAAGATTGGAGGGGAACAGATACGCAGTATTTT CASSQDWRGTDTQYF
NA TRBJ2-7 TRBV7-9 NA TGTGCCAGCAGCCCCCCCACACGCGAGCAGTACTTC CASSPPTREQYF
TRBD2 TRBJ2-7 TRBV6-5 once TGTGCCAGCAGTCTAGCGGGAGGCCTCTACGAGCAGTACTTC CASSLAGGLYEQYF
TRBD1 TRBJ1-3 TRBV6-5 NA TGTGCCAGCAGTTATGGGACAGGGAGCGGGAACACCATATATTTT CASSYGTGSGNTIYF
NA TRBJ2-7 TRBV21-1 once TGTGCCAGCAGCGTTCCGGGACAGATTTACTACGAGCAGTACTTC CASSVPGQIYYEQYF
NA TRBJ1-2 TRBV27 NA TGTGCCAGCAGTTTAATGGCGGGTACATATGGCTACACCTTC CASSLMAGTYGYTF